The text below deals with one T cell receptor beta chain. Within the sample, other DNA sequences also encode this same CDR3. The data are from a study of blood T cell repertoires in COVID-19. Study information: Samples of COVID-19 (acute and convalescent) were obtained from the United States, Italy and Spain. PBMCs, B-cell-depleted T cells, or T cells were the source of the cDNA or gDNA that made up the material.

The table came from immunoSEQ multiplex PCR; TCRdb's copy has only in-frame clones and leaves some out. In the table there are under 250,000 clones, around 82% of which are singletons. The TCR sequence derives from a woman in her 50s with acute or convalescent COVID-19. Sample: peripheral blood.

The CDR3 here is CASSPPGQAYEQYF. CDR3 DNA sequence: TGTGCCAGCTCACCCCCGGGACAAGCCTACGAGCAGTACTTC. This chain joins TRBV18 and TRBJ2-7; D possibly corresponds to TRBD1 (6 bases). CDR3 length equals 14 residues. Deletions cut 3 bases from V and 2 bases from J, with 11 bases between. Germline CDR1 and CDR2: KGHSH and LQKENI.